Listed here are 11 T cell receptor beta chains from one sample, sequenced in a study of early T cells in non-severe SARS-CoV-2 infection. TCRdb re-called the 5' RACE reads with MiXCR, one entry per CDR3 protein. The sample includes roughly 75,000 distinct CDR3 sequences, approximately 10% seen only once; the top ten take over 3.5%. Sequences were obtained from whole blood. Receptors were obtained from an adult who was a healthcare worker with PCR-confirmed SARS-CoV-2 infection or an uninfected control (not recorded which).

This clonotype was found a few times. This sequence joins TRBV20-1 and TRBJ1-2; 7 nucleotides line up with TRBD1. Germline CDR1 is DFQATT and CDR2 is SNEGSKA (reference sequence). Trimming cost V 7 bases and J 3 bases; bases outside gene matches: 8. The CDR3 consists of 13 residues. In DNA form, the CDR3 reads TGCAGTGTTGGGACAGCAACTGACTATGGCTACACCTTC. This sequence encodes CSVGTATDYGYTF.

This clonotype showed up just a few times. The CDR3 is CASSRTVDTQYF. Written as DNA, the CDR3 is TGTGCCAGCAGCCGGACAGTAGATACGCAGTATTTT. V is TRBV14 and J is TRBJ2-3; D is perhaps TRBD1 (6 bases). Germline V gives CDR1 SGHDN, CDR2 FVKESK. The CDR3 has 12 residues. Trimming left V 4 bases short and J 5 bases short, with 7 bases between.

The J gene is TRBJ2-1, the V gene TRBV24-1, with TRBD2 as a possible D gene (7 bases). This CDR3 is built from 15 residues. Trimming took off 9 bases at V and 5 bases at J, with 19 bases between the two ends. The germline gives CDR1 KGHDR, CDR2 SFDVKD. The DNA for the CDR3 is TGTGCCACCGGGGTTTTGGGGGGGCCGGACAATGAGCAGTTCTTC. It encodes CATGVLGGPDNEQFF.

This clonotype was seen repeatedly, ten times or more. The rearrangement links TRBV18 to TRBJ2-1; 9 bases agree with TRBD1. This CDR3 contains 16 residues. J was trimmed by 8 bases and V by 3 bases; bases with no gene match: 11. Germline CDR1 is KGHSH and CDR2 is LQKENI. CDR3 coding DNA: TGTGCCAGCTCACCCCGAACCGGGACAGGGTTACATGAGCAGTTCTTC. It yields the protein CASSPRTGTGLHEQFF.

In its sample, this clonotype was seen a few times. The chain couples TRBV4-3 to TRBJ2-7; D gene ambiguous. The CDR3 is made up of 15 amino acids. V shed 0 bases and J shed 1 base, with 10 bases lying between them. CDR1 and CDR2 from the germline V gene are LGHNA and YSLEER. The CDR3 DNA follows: TGCGCCAGCAGCCAAGATCGAGACATTTCCTACGAGCAGTACTTC. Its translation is CASSQDRDISYEQYF.

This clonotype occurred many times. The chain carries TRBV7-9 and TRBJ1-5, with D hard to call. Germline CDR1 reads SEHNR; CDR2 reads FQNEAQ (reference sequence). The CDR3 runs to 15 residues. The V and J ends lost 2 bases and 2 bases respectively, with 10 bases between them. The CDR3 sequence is CASSLWREGNQPQHF. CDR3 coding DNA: TGTGCCAGCAGCTTATGGAGGGAGGGCAATCAGCCCCAGCATTTT.

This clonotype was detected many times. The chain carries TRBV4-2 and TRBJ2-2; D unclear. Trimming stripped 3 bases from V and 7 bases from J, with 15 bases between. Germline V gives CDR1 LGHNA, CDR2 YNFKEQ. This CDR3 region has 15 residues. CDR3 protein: CASSQETLRGGELFF. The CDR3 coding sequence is TGTGCCAGCAGCCAGGAGACACTAAGAGGCGGGGAGCTGTTTTTT.

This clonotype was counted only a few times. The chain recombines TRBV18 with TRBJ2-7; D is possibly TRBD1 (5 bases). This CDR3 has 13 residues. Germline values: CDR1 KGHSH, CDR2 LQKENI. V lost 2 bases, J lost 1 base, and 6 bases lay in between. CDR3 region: CASSPGASYEQYF. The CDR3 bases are TGTGCCAGCTCACCAGGGGCTTCCTACGAGCAGTACTTC.

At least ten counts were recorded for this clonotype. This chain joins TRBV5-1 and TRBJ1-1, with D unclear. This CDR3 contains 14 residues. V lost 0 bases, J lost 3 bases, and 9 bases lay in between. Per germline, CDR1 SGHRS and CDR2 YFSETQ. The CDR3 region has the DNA TGCGCCAGCAGCTTGGAAGGCGGGTACACTGAAGCTTTCTTT. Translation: CASSLEGGYTEAFF.

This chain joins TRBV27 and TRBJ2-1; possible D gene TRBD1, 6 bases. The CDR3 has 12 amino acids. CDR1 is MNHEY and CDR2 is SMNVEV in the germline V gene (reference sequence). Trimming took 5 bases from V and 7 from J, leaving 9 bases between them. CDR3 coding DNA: TGTGCCAGCAGTACTCAGGGGAATGAGCAGTTCTTC. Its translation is CASSTQGNEQFF.

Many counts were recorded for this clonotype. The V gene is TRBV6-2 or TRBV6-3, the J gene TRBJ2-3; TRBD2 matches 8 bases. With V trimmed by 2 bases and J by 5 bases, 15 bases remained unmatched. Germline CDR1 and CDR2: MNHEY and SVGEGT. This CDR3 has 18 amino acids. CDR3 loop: CASSYVPSGPSGGDTQYF. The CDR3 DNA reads TGTGCCAGCAGTTACGTTCCTAGCGGGCCCTCGGGGGGAGATACGCAGTATTTT.